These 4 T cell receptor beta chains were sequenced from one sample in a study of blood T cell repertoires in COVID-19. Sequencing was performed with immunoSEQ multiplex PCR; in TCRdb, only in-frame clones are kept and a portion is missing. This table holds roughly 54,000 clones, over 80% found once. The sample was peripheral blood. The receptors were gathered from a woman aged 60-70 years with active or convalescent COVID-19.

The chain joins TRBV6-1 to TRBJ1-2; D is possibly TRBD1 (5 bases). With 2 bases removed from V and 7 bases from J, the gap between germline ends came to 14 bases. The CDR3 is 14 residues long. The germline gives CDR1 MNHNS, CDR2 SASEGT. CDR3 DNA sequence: TGTGCCAGCAGTGAAATCAGGGCACCGGCTGGCTACACCTTC. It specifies CASSEIRAPAGYTF.

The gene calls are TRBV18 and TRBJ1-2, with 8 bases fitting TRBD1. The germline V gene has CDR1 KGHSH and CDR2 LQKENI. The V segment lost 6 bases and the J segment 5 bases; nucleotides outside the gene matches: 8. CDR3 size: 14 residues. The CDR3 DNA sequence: TGTGCCAGCTCCCAGGACAGGGTGAAATATGGCTACACCTTC. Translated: CASSQDRVKYGYTF. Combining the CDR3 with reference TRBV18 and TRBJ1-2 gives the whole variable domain NAGVMQNPRHLVRRRGQEARLRCSPMKGHSHVYWYRQLPEEGLKFMVYLQKENIIDESGMPKERFSAEFPKEGPSILRIQQVVRGDSAAYFCASSQDRVKYGYTFGSGTRLTVV.

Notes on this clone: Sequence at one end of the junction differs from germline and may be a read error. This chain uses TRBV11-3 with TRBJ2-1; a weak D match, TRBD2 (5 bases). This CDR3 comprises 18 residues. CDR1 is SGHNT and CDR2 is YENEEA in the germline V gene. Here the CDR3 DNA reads TGTGCCAGCAGTTTAGAGAGGGCCAGCGCGGGTTATTTCAATGAGCAGTTCTTC. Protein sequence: CASSLERASAGYFNEQFF.

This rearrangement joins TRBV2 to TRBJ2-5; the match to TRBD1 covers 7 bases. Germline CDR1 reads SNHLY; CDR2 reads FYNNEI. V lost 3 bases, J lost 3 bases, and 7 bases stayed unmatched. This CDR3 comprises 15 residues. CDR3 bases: TGTGCCAGCAGTGACAAGACAGGGAAGGAAGAGACCCAGTACTTC. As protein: CASSDKTGKEETQYF.